A selection of T cell receptor beta chains follows, all from one sample in a study of T cells after yellow fever vaccination. Each CDR3 protein gets one entry after TCRdb re-called the 5' RACE reads with MiXCR. The data contain roughly 400,000 distinct CDR3 sequences, 18% of them singletons. The sample here was PBMCs, taken before the yellow fever booster vaccination. Receptor source: a young man who received the YFV17D yellow fever vaccine. Both conserved end residues are part of each CDR3. D genes are given only for firm matches. Some rows have no size entry. The others give once, few or many, or a class for an expanded clone.

d_gene	abundance	v_gene	j_gene	CDR3nt	CDR3aa
.	many	TRBV6-5	TRBJ1-2	TGTGCCAGCAGTTCCACCGGGGACCGCGGCTACACCTTC	CASSSTGDRGYTF
TRBD2	.	TRBV4-3	TRBJ2-3	TGCGCCAGCAGCCAACAAGCGGGGGGTCTAACAGATACGCAGTATTTT	CASSQQAGGLTDTQYF
.	.	TRBV9	TRBJ2-1	TGTGCCAGCAGCGTAGGCGGGGGACACTTCAATGAGCAGTTCTTC	CASSVGGGHFNEQFF
TRBD1	.	TRBV12-3/TRBV12-4	TRBJ2-7	TGTGCCAGCAGTCGCGGGACAGGGGGCTACGAGCAGTACTTC	CASSRGTGGYEQYF
.	.	TRBV10-3	TRBJ1-3	TGTGCCGCCGCCGGCCAACTTAGAAACACCATATATTTT	CAAAGQLRNTIYF
TRBD1	few	TRBV27	TRBJ2-7	TGTGCCAGCAGTTGGGACAGGGGGCAAGAAGAGCAGTACTTC	CASSWDRGQEEQYF
.	.	TRBV2	TRBJ2-7	TGTGCCAGCAGTGAATATGGACAGTCCCCGTACTTC	CASSEYGQSPYF
TRBD1	.	TRBV24-1	TRBJ1-5	TGTGCCACCAGGAAGGGGGCGGCTCAGCCCCAGCATTTT	CATRKGAAQPQHF
TRBD2	.	TRBV7-2	TRBJ2-3	TGTGCCAGCAGTAGACGGACTAGCGGGGGTTATACGCAGTATTTT	CASSRRTSGGYTQYF
TRBD1	many	TRBV12-3/TRBV12-4	TRBJ1-2	TGTGCCAGCAGCTTCAGGGACAGGGCAGGCTACACCTTC	CASSFRDRAGYTF
.	.	TRBV6-2/TRBV6-3	TRBJ2-5	TGTGCCAGCAACCCCAGGAGCGAGACCCAGTACTTC	CASNPRSETQYF